A single TCR beta chain is shown here with its context. A modified ARM-PCR protocol with three rounds of nested PCR amplified TCRbeta. MiXCR, applied by TCRdb to the multiplex PCR reads, yields one record per CDR3 protein. The sample gives tens of thousands of distinct CDR3 sequences, 76% of which show up once; approximately 40% is in the top ten. The entry originates in a study of tumor and adjacent non-tumor tissue in lung cancer. Germline V CDR1 and CDR2: SGHDT, YYEEEE. The CDR3 contains 16 residues. Deletions cut 3 bases from V and 7 bases from J, with 23 bases between. No cell sorting was done before RNA was extracted from the tissue. More than 3 cm separated this lung sample from the edge of the tumor.

The chain joins TRBV5-6 to TRBJ2-7; D remains ambiguous. Material for sequencing was distant non-tumor lung tissue. The source is a man between 70 and 80 years old with non-small cell lung cancer. For the CDR3, the DNA is TGTGCCAGCAGCTCCGTTGTCCGGGTCAGGACGTATGAGCAGTACTTC. Its protein is CASSSVVRVRTYEQYF.